This record covers a single T cell receptor (beta chain). Its antigen is undetermined. This sample stems from a study of a mutant IDH1 vaccine in newly diagnosed glioma. Study summary: Patients were given eight vaccinations, scheduled in weeks 1, 3, 5, 7, 11, 15, 19 and 23. Vaccines were begun 4-6 weeks after radiotherapy alone, or with temozolomide cycles. Treated patients comprised approximately 60% males and about 40% females, mean age around 40 years.

Losses at the gene ends were 6 bases for V and 4 bases for J; bases not matched to a gene: 5. This CDR3 spans 15 amino acids. Germline CDR1 is SNHLY and CDR2 is FYNNEI. Time point meaning: week 5, during vaccination. Each dose of the vaccine consisted of 300 ug of mutant IDH1 20-mer peptide, with topical imiquimod. Newly diagnosed WHO grade 3 or 4 IDH1-mutant, ATRX-lost astrocytomas were identified in the donors. Measured with immunoSEQ multiplex PCR; TCRdb has only the in-frame clones, and not every one. The profile shows 50,000 to 65,000 clones, around 80% of them singletons. J is TRBJ1-4 and V is TRBV2; 10 positions agree with TRBD1. The clonotype originates from a man younger than 40 with glioma. This sample comprised PBMCs, obtained from a glioma patient whose treatment included an IDH1 peptide vaccine. CDR3: CASSGWTGGNEKLFF. The CDR3 DNA follows: TGTGCCAGCAGCGGATGGACAGGGGGTAATGAAAAACTGTTTTTT.